Below are 31 T cell receptor beta chains sequenced from a single sample in a study of cytomegalovirus exposure and HLA in healthy donors. The PCR was carried out with 60 Vbeta primers and 13 Jbeta primers. The protocol was immunoSEQ multiplex PCR, while the TCRdb copy is restricted to in-frame clones and leaves out a portion. This sample has 110,000 to 150,000 clones, with roughly 80% found just once. Material: PBMCs. The receptors originated from a boy aged 2 to 10 in good health and CMV-seronegative.

The chain recombines TRBV7-2 with TRBJ2-5; D is uncertain. This CDR3 has 14 residues. V was shortened by 1 base and J by 3 bases, with 9 bases between the two germline ends. Per the germline V gene, CDR1 is SGHTA and CDR2 is FQGNSA. CDR3 region: CASSLDSNKETQYF. In DNA form, the CDR3 reads TGTGCCAGCAGCTTAGATAGCAACAAAGAGACCCAGTACTTC.

The CDR3 loop is CASSLPLQPQHF. The CDR3 bases are TGTGCCAGCAGTTTACCGTTGCAGCCCCAGCATTTT. The V and J genes are TRBV28 and TRBJ1-5; D uncertain. CDR1 is MDHEN and CDR2 is SYDVKM in the germline V gene. There are 12 residues in the CDR3. Trimming pared 2 bases from V and 7 bases from J, leaving 6 bases between.

The genes are TRBV6-1 and TRBJ2-7, with 9 bases that match TRBD1. CDR3 length equals 14 residues. Unmatched junction bases numbered 6, after V lost 3 bases and J lost 6 bases. Germline loops: CDR1 MNHNS, CDR2 SASEGT. The CDR3 nucleotides are TGTGCCAGCAGTGACTCCGGGACAGGGACCGAGCAGTACTTC. Translating gives CASSDSGTGTEQYF.

This chain joins TRBV19 and TRBJ2-1; 10 bases align to TRBD2. CDR3 length: 20 amino acids. Germline assignment: CDR1 LNHDA and CDR2 SQIVND (reference sequence). Trimming removed 3 bases from V and 8 bases from J; junction bases left unmatched: 22. The CDR3: CASSMGVLRKGLAGAHEQFF. DNA of the CDR3: TGTGCCAGTAGTATGGGCGTTCTTCGAAAGGGGCTAGCGGGAGCCCATGAGCAGTTCTTC. Together with reference TRBV19 and TRBJ2-1, the CDR3 gives the full variable domain: DGGITQSPKYLFRKEGQNVTLSCEQNLNHDAMYWYRQDPGQGLRLIYYSQIVNDFQKGDIAEGYSVSREKKESFPLTVTSAQKNPTAFYLCASSMGVLRKGLAGAHEQFFGPGTRLTVL.

This CDR3 is CASSMFGQRGDQPQHF. CDR3 nucleotides: TGTGCCAGTAGTATGTTCGGACAGAGAGGCGATCAGCCCCAGCATTTT. The rearrangement joins TRBV19 to TRBJ1-5, with a possible D match to TRBD1 (6 bases). Trimming took 3 bases from V and 5 from J, leaving 17 bases between them. Per germline, CDR1 LNHDA and CDR2 SQIVND (reference sequence). CDR3 size: 16 residues.

The chain employs TRBV19 and TRBJ1-4; no definite D call. The CDR3 has 16 amino acids. The germline V gene encodes CDR1 LNHDA and CDR2 SQIVND (reference sequence). Trimming shortened V by 7 bases and J by 0 bases, and 15 bases separated the two germline ends. The CDR3 protein is CASKVDYTATNEKLFF. The CDR3 nucleotides are TGTGCCAGTAAGGTGGACTACACTGCAACTAATGAAAAACTGTTTTTT.

Note on this clone: Other DNA sequences from this sample encode an identical CDR3 as well. V usage is TRBV7-9 and J usage is TRBJ2-1, with D perhaps matching TRBD2 (7 bases). The germline V gene has CDR1 SEHNR and CDR2 FQNEAQ (reference sequence). This CDR3 spans 15 amino acids. The V end lost 0 bases, the J end lost 2 bases, and 8 bases lay between the germline ends. The CDR3 here is CASSLAGGPYNEQFF. DNA for the CDR3: TGTGCCAGCAGCTTAGCGGGGGGGCCCTACAATGAGCAGTTCTTC.

To note about this clone: Other DNA sequences from this sample encode an identical CDR3 as well. The rearrangement links TRBV7-9 to TRBJ2-7; perhaps TRBD1 as D (6 bases). CDR1 and CDR2 from the germline V gene are SEHNR and FQNEAQ (reference sequence). This CDR3 is built from 17 residues. Trimming removed 3 bases from V and 7 bases from J, with 25 bases in between. DNA of the CDR3: TGTGCCAGCAGCTTCCCTATACAGGGACCAACACACTATGAGCAGTACTTC. Its translation: CASSFPIQGPTHYEQYF.

The chain couples TRBV10-2 to TRBJ2-1; D is perhaps TRBD1 (5 bases). The germline V gene encodes CDR1 WSHSY and CDR2 SAAADI. The germline V and J ends were trimmed by 4 bases and 12 bases, with 19 bases remaining between them. The CDR3 consists of 14 residues. The chain's CDR3 is CASSVDPEVGPQFF. As DNA, the CDR3 is TGCGCCAGCAGTGTGGACCCCGAGGTGGGGCCGCAGTTCTTC.

The J gene is TRBJ2-1, the V gene TRBV2; 9 bases are shared with TRBD1. The CDR3 totals 13 residues. CDR1 and CDR2 from the germline V gene are SNHLY and FYNNEI. Trimming at V came to 10 bases and at J to 12 bases, leaving 13 bases not matched to a gene. As DNA, the CDR3 is TGTGCCACCCGTCGGGACAGGGCCGGTGGGCAGTTCTTC. As protein: CATRRDRAGGQFF.

The chain carries TRBV25-1 and TRBJ2-2; 7 bases are shared with TRBD1. Germline lookup yields CDR1 MGHDK and CDR2 SYGVNS. With 3 bases clipped from V and 5 bases from J, the junction kept 12 bases outside the gene matches. The CDR3 totals 17 residues. CDR3 sequence reads: CASSETYDRELTGELFF. The CDR3 nucleotides are TGTGCCAGCAGTGAGACTTACGACAGGGAGCTAACCGGGGAGCTGTTTTTT.

This clone has just a few counts. This chain uses TRBV7-8 with TRBJ1-1, with TRBD1 as a possible D gene (5 bases). The V end lost 1 base, the J end lost 3 bases, and 21 bases lay between the germline ends. The CDR3 consists of 18 residues. In germline, CDR1 is SGHVS, CDR2 FQNEAQ. This chain's CDR3 is CASSLVARGRGRDTEAFF. For the CDR3, the DNA is TGTGCCAGCAGCTTAGTAGCCCGTGGAAGGGGCAGGGACACTGAAGCTTTCTTT.

This sequence joins TRBV11-2 and TRBJ2-5, with D maybe TRBD2 (7 bases). The CDR3 consists of 13 residues. From germline, CDR1 is SGHAT and CDR2 FQNNGV. Deletions cut 5 bases from V and 4 bases from J, with 11 bases between. The CDR3 loop is CASSPGGGETQYF. In nucleotides, the CDR3 is TGTGCCAGCAGCCCGGGGGGCGGAGAGACCCAGTACTTC.

The CDR3 reads CASSRSEGSYEQYF. The DNA of the CDR3 is TGTGCCAGCTCTCGGTCCGAGGGTTCCTACGAGCAGTACTTC. The chain is built from TRBV6-1 and TRBJ2-7; perhaps TRBD2 as D (5 bases). The germline V gene has CDR1 MNHNS and CDR2 SASEGT. V was pared by 8 bases and J by 1 base, with 15 bases between. The CDR3 spans 14 residues.

The V gene is TRBV6-6, the J gene TRBJ1-5; D is possibly TRBD1 (6 bases). Per the germline V gene, CDR1 is MNHNY and CDR2 is SVGAGI (reference sequence). Trimming took 4 bases from V and 5 from J, leaving 12 bases between them. CDR3 length: 14 residues. CDR3 bases: TGTGCCAGCAGTTCTTCAGGGGATCATCAGCCCCAGCATTTT. Translating gives CASSSSGDHQPQHF.

The chain links TRBV19 to TRBJ1-2, with D possibly being TRBD1 (6 bases). Germline-derived CDR1 and CDR2 are LNHDA and SQIVND (reference sequence). V was pared by 6 bases and J by 2 bases, with 16 bases between. The CDR3 length is 15 residues. The CDR3 region is CASSLQGDGNYGYTF. The CDR3 nucleotides are TGTGCCAGTAGCCTACAGGGTGACGGGAACTATGGCTACACCTTC.

V and J are TRBV28 and TRBJ2-2; 11 bases map to TRBD2. The CDR3 consists of 20 residues. J gave up 0 bases and V 6 bases, and 15 bases lay outside the gene matches. The germline CDR1 and CDR2 sequences are MDHEN and SYDVKM. CDR3 protein: CASRFYDLAGGFANTGELFF. The CDR3 DNA reads as TGTGCCAGCAGATTTTATGATCTAGCGGGAGGATTCGCGAACACCGGGGAGCTGTTTTTT. The variable domain in full, with the rest retrieved from reference TRBV28 and TRBJ2-2, is DVKVTQSSRYLVKRTGEKVFLECVQDMDHENMFWYRQDPGLGLRLIYFSYDVKMKEKGDIPEGYSVSREKKERFSLILESASTNQTSMYLCASRFYDLAGGFANTGELFFGEGSRLTVL.

V is TRBV6-5 and J is TRBJ1-6; D possibly corresponds to TRBD1 (5 bases). Germline CDR1 MNHEY, CDR2 SVGAGI. Trimming took off 4 bases at V and 7 bases at J, with 5 bases between the two ends. The CDR3 contains 12 residues. The CDR3 region is CASSSGNSPLHF. For the CDR3, the DNA is TGTGCCAGCAGTTCAGGGAATTCACCCCTCCACTTT.

The chain carries TRBV14 and TRBJ1-1, with D hard to call. CDR3 length equals 16 residues. The V gene lost 1 base and the J gene lost 0 bases, with 12 bases spanning the gap. The germline V gene has CDR1 SGHDN and CDR2 FVKESK. CDR3 protein: CASSQAKSGLNTEAFF. The CDR3 DNA sequence: TGTGCCAGCAGCCAAGCTAAGTCAGGATTGAACACTGAAGCTTTCTTT.

The chain combines TRBV11-3 with TRBJ1-1; D is perhaps TRBD1 (6 bases). This CDR3 spans 15 amino acids. From germline, CDR1 is SGHNT and CDR2 YENEEA. V lost 0 bases and J 4 bases, leaving 12 bases between the germline ends. The CDR3 reads CASSLDGGAVTEAFF. The CDR3 DNA follows: TGTGCCAGCAGCTTAGATGGGGGCGCGGTCACTGAAGCTTTCTTT.

The DNA of the CDR3 is TGTGCCAGCAGCTCCAAACATGCGGCACAGGGTTTTCGCGAGCAGTTCTTC. It specifies CASSSKHAAQGFREQFF. This sequence joins TRBV7-9 and TRBJ2-1; a weak D match, TRBD1 (6 bases). The V gene lost 4 bases and the J gene lost 10 bases, with 26 bases spanning the gap. Germline values: CDR1 SEHNR, CDR2 FQNEAQ (reference sequence). The CDR3 loop spans 17 amino acids.

A single count supports this clone. J is TRBJ2-1 and V is TRBV2, with 12 bases fitting TRBD2. The CDR3 spans 18 residues. Trimming removed 3 bases from V and 9 bases from J; junction bases left unmatched: 15. Germline CDR1 and CDR2: SNHLY and FYNNEI. CDR3: CASSDLRLAGDGRGEQFF. The CDR3 region has the DNA TGTGCCAGCAGTGATCTCCGACTAGCGGGAGACGGTAGGGGTGAGCAGTTCTTC.

The V and J genes are TRBV29-1 and TRBJ1-4, with TRBD1 as a possible D gene (6 bases). The CDR3 has 13 residues. Trimming removed 7 bases at V and 8 bases at J, with 17 bases between. CDR1 and CDR2 from the germline V gene are SQVTM and ANQGSEA. The CDR3 sequence is CSAATGFGEKLFF. In DNA, the CDR3 is TGCAGCGCGGCGACAGGATTCGGGGAAAAACTGTTTTTT.

V and J are TRBV5-4 and TRBJ2-1, with 10 bases aligning to TRBD2. The V segment lost 3 bases and the J segment 6 bases; nucleotides outside the gene matches: 6. Per germline, CDR1 SGHNT and CDR2 YYREEE (reference sequence). The CDR3 covers 15 residues. CDR3 amino acids: CASSSPGLAINEQFF. CDR3 coding DNA: TGTGCCAGCAGCTCTCCGGGACTAGCGATCAATGAGCAGTTCTTC.

The genes are TRBV19 and TRBJ1-5, with D maybe TRBD1 (5 bases). Germline-derived CDR1 and CDR2 are LNHDA and SQIVND (reference sequence). The ends were cut back, 3 bases at V and 0 bases at J, with 9 bases in the middle. CDR3 size: 15 residues. The CDR3 sequence is CASSMGQRSNQPQHF. The CDR3 DNA reads as TGTGCCAGTAGTATGGGGCAGCGTAGCAATCAGCCCCAGCATTTT.

The rearrangement links TRBV5-6 to TRBJ1-2; weak D call: TRBD1 (6 bases). This CDR3 has 14 amino acids. Trimming shortened V by 2 bases and J by 8 bases, and 16 bases separated the two germline ends. Germline V CDR1 and CDR2: SGHDT, YYEEEE. The CDR3 nucleotides are TGTGCCAGCAGCTTCTCCGCGGGGGCGCGAGGCTACACCTTC. Protein: CASSFSAGARGYTF.

The V and J genes are TRBV6-4 and TRBJ2-1, with TRBD2 identical over 13 bases. The germline V gene has CDR1 MRHNA and CDR2 SNTAGT. The CDR3 loop spans 15 amino acids. The junction had 6 bases not matched to a gene; V was cut back by 5 bases and J by 8 bases. CDR3 sequence: CASSPGTSGVDEQFF. The CDR3 DNA reads as TGTGCCAGCAGTCCGGGGACTAGCGGGGTCGATGAGCAGTTCTTC.

This chain connects TRBV5-1 to TRBJ2-2; D perhaps matches TRBD2 (6 bases). The CDR3 extends over 14 amino acids. Per germline, CDR1 SGHRS and CDR2 YFSETQ. V was clipped by 7 bases and J by 5 bases, with 15 bases between them. CDR3: CASGTGTLTGELFF. CDR3 nucleotide sequence: TGCGCCAGCGGTACCGGGACTTTGACCGGGGAGCTGTTTTTT.

This rearrangement joins TRBV5-1 to TRBJ1-1, with D uncertain. Germline V CDR1 and CDR2: SGHRS, YFSETQ. V lost 0 bases, J lost 7 bases, and 25 bases lay in between. The CDR3 sequence is 18 residues long. CDR3 sequence reads: CASSLADFGALVPFEAFF. The CDR3 coding sequence is TGCGCCAGCAGCTTGGCCGACTTTGGAGCCCTAGTTCCGTTTGAAGCTTTCTTT.

The rearrangement joins TRBV11-2 to TRBJ1-1, with D tentatively TRBD1 (5 bases). The V end lost 6 bases, the J end lost 4 bases, and 18 bases lay between the germline ends. CDR1 and CDR2 (germline): SGHAT, FQNNGV. CDR3 length equals 15 residues. Here the CDR3 reads CASRLHPLGLTEAFF. CDR3 DNA sequence: TGTGCCAGCAGACTTCACCCTCTGGGGCTCACTGAAGCTTTCTTT.

The V call is TRBV4-1, the J call TRBJ2-7; possibly TRBD2 for D (5 bases). The CDR3 contains 15 residues. Germline CDR1 is MGHRA and CDR2 is YSYEKL. The V end lost 2 bases, the J end lost 6 bases, and 17 bases lay between the germline ends. This chain's CDR3 is CASSQSQASRGEQYF. The CDR3 DNA reads as TGCGCCAGCAGCCAATCTCAGGCCTCACGGGGCGAGCAGTACTTC.